The 16 T cell receptor beta chains reported below all come from one sample, sequenced in a study of T cell repertoires in ileal Crohn's disease. The method was immunoSEQ multiplex PCR; TCRdb's version includes in-frame clones alone and lacks a portion of them. The sample consists of 10,000 to 15,000 clones, approximately 81% of them appearing once. Time point meaning: neoterminal ileum biopsy at postoperative endoscopy, about 6 months after surgery. The sequencing sample was made of ileal tissue. Receptors originate from an adult with Crohn's disease.

The rearrangement joins TRBV7-6 to TRBJ2-7, with D maybe TRBD2 (5 bases). The CDR3 runs to 11 residues. Trimming stripped 5 bases from V and 4 bases from J, with 6 bases between. Germline V gene data show CDR1 as SGHVS and CDR2 as FNYEAQ. This CDR3 is CASSPGYEQYF. The CDR3 nucleotides are TGTGCCAGCAGCCCGGGATACGAGCAGTACTTC.

V and J are TRBV21-1 and TRBJ1-4; whether TRBD1, the table's D call, matches the DNA was not checked. TRBV21-1 is a pseudogene. This CDR3 spans 15 amino acids. The CDR3: CASSILTGLWEKLFF. The CDR3 DNA follows: TGTGCCAGCAGCATCCTGACAGGGTTATGGGAAAAACTGTTTTTT.

This chain joins TRBV7-2 and TRBJ1-2, with D tentatively TRBD1 (6 bases). Per germline, CDR1 SGHTA and CDR2 FQGNSA. This CDR3 has 15 amino acids. V lost 2 bases and J 7 bases, leaving 17 bases between the germline ends. CDR3 DNA sequence: TGTGCCAGCAGCTTAATTCGGGACATGGGCTCTGGCTACACCTTC. This encodes CASSLIRDMGSGYTF. Full variable domain (missing parts from reference TRBV7-2 and TRBJ1-2): GAGVSQSPSNKVTEKGKDVELRCDPISGHTALYWYRQSLGQGLEFLIYFQGNSAPDKSGLPSDRFSAERTGGSVSTLTIQRTQQEDSAVYLCASSLIRDMGSGYTFGSGTRLTVV.

This rearrangement joins TRBV11-1 to TRBJ2-7, with 7 positions matching TRBD2. Germline values: CDR1 SGHAT, CDR2 FQDESV (reference sequence). The V and J ends lost 1 base and 3 bases, in that order; junction bases with no gene match: 6. The CDR3 has 15 amino acids. For the CDR3, the DNA is TGTGCCAGCAGCTTAGACGGCGGGAGCCTCTACGAGCAGTACTTC. It specifies CASSLDGGSLYEQYF.

This sequence joins TRBV19 and TRBJ2-5; D is unresolved. The CDR3 is 12 amino acids. Germline assignment: CDR1 LNHDA and CDR2 SQIVND (reference sequence). V was trimmed by 6 bases and J by 5 bases, leaving 10 bases between them. As DNA, the CDR3 is TGTGCCAGTAGCGCTGCGGCGGAGACCCAGTACTTC. Protein product: CASSAAAETQYF.

The chain is built from TRBV18 and TRBJ1-3; D remains unclear. V lost 2 bases, J lost 1 base, and 6 bases lay in between. This CDR3 has 14 residues. Germline assignment: CDR1 KGHSH and CDR2 LQKENI. Written as DNA, the CDR3 is TGTGCCAGCTCACCAGCGGGTTCTGGAAACACCATATATTTT. This sequence encodes CASSPAGSGNTIYF.

V is TRBV29-1 and J is TRBJ2-3; TRBD2 agrees at 11 bases. CDR1 SQVTM and CDR2 ANQGSEA come from the germline V gene. The CDR3 length is 17 residues. V trimming: 4 bases; J trimming: 3 bases; junction bases outside the gene matches: 12. The CDR3 protein is CSVASTTTSGKTDTQYF. In nucleotides, the CDR3 is TGCAGCGTTGCCAGTACAACGACTAGCGGGAAAACAGATACGCAGTATTTT.

The chain employs TRBV9 and TRBJ2-5; the match to TRBD2 covers 12 bases. This CDR3 contains 15 residues. The germline gives CDR1 SGDLS, CDR2 YYNGEE. V shed 3 bases, J shed 5 bases, and the junction held 5 bases outside the gene matches. This CDR3 is CASSASGGARETQYF. The CDR3 bases are TGTGCCAGCAGCGCTAGCGGGGGGGCCCGGGAGACCCAGTACTTC.

The table lists this clone with a few counts. This chain connects TRBV7-8 to TRBJ2-7; 7 nucleotides align to TRBD1. With V trimmed by 6 bases and J by 5 bases, 10 bases remained unmatched. The germline V gene has CDR1 SGHVS and CDR2 FQNEAQ. CDR3 length: 14 amino acids. CDR3: CASRNTGAFHEQYF. The CDR3 DNA is TGTGCCAGCAGAAACACAGGGGCGTTTCACGAGCAGTACTTC.

This clone occurred a few times. The chain carries TRBV6-5 and TRBJ2-7; maybe TRBD1 (6 bases). The CDR3 spans 15 residues. Per the germline V gene, CDR1 is MNHEY and CDR2 is SVGAGI. Trimming removed 2 bases at V and 4 bases at J, with 15 bases between. CDR3 in DNA: TGTGCCAGCAGTTACATTCCCGGACAGTCGTACGAGCAGTACTTC. It encodes CASSYIPGQSYEQYF.

The CDR3 bases are TGTGCCAGCAGTTACGACGGGAGGTACGGCGGGGAGCTGTTTTTT. This encodes CASSYDGRYGGELFF. This chain connects TRBV6-5 to TRBJ2-2; 7 positions match TRBD2. CDR1 is MNHEY and CDR2 is SVGAGI in the germline V gene. With 2 bases clipped from V and 7 bases from J, the junction kept 7 bases outside the gene matches. This CDR3 contains 15 residues.

The sample holds one count of this clone. This sequence joins TRBV7-8 and TRBJ2-2; 9 bases fit TRBD1. Germline CDR1 and CDR2: SGHVS and FQNEAQ. This CDR3 is 17 amino acids long. Trimming cost V 0 bases and J 1 base; bases outside gene matches: 3. This CDR3 reads CASSLAATGGNTGELFF. In DNA form, the CDR3 reads TGTGCCAGCAGCTTAGCGGCGACAGGGGGGAACACCGGGGAGCTGTTTTTT.

The J gene is TRBJ2-5, the V gene TRBV5-4; 8 bases match TRBD2. The CDR3 contains 16 residues. Germline assignment: CDR1 SGHNT and CDR2 YYREEE (reference sequence). V shed 0 bases and J 1 base; nucleotides not matched to a gene: 5. As DNA, the CDR3 is TGTGCCAGCAGCTTGGGGGTAGCGGGGTTCCAAGAGACCCAGTACTTC. Its protein is CASSLGVAGFQETQYF.

The genes are TRBV27 and TRBJ1-1; weak D call: TRBD1 (6 bases). V gave up 7 bases and J gave up 4 bases, with 19 bases separating them. CDR1 and CDR2 from the germline V gene are MNHEY and SMNVEV (reference sequence). CDR3 size: 15 residues. The CDR3 is CASTLGGAGATEAFF. In nucleotides, the CDR3 is TGTGCCAGCACCCTCGGGGGGGCGGGGGCCACTGAAGCTTTCTTT.

This sequence joins TRBV19 and TRBJ2-5; 8 bases fit TRBD2. The germline V gene has CDR1 LNHDA and CDR2 SQIVND (reference sequence). The V segment lost 7 bases and the J segment 5 bases; nucleotides outside the gene matches: 6. The CDR3 extends over 13 amino acids. The CDR3 spells CASTGGASETQYF. CDR3 nucleotide sequence: TGTGCCAGTACCGGGGGGGCCAGTGAGACCCAGTACTTC. Full variable domain (rest looked up from reference TRBV19 and TRBJ2-5): DGGITQSPKYLFRKEGQNVTLSCEQNLNHDAMYWYRQDPGQGLRLIYYSQIVNDFQKGDIAEGYSVSREKKESFPLTVTSAQKNPTAFYLCASTGGASETQYFGPGTRLLVL.

The V gene is TRBV7-6, the J gene TRBJ1-6, with a weak D call TRBD1 (5 bases). V shed 3 bases and J shed 9 bases, with 15 bases lying between them. Germline V gene data show CDR1 as SGHVS and CDR2 as FNYEAQ. This CDR3 is 15 amino acids long. Here the CDR3 reads CASSFREQVGSPLHF. In nucleotides, the CDR3 is TGTGCCAGCAGCTTTCGAGAACAGGTGGGTTCACCCCTCCACTTT.